This T cell receptor (beta chain) was identified in a study of cytomegalovirus exposure and HLA in healthy donors. Broader study findings: High sensitivity and specificity were reportedly achieved when the classifier diagnosed cytomegalovirus status. Specificity for CMV antigens was confirmed in vitro for a few of the CMV-associated chains. Highest at DRB1 and lowest at HLA-C, TCR association rates differed among HLA loci in a later analysis. TCR beta V- and J-gene trimming was later associated with a missense DCLRE1C variant.

Turning to this clone: Its antigen is still unknown.

Germline-derived CDR1 and CDR2 are MNHEY and SVGAGI. The length of the CDR3 is 15 residues. The V end was cut by 2 bases, the J end by 3 bases, with 11 bases between. Primers for the PCR totalled 60 Vbeta and 13 Jbeta. Sequencing was performed with immunoSEQ multiplex PCR; in TCRdb, only in-frame clones are kept and a portion is missing. The sample carries around 230,000 clones, 60% to 80% recorded once. V and J are TRBV6-5 and TRBJ2-1, with a tentative D call TRBD1 (5 bases). This clonotype was sampled from a male donor in good health and CMV-seronegative. The sequenced sample consisted of PBMCs. CDR3 in DNA: TGTGCCAGCAGTTACGCGGCCAGGGTCTACAATGAGCAGTTCTTC. Translating it yields CASSYAARVYNEQFF.